This TCR beta chain originates from a study of T cell changes during pregnancy in multiple sclerosis. This CDR3 is 15 amino acids long. Per the germline V gene, CDR1 is SGDLS and CDR2 is YYNGEE. The V and J ends lost 0 bases and 3 bases respectively, with 13 bases between them. The assay was immunoSEQ multiplex PCR, and TCRdb's table has in-frame clones only and misses some. The profile shows about 75,000 clones, about 94% of them singletons. The chain couples TRBV9 to TRBJ2-7; tentative D call: TRBD1 (7 bases). The sequence came from a female donor with multiple sclerosis, enrolled in a pregnancy study. Material: CD4+ T cells from peripheral blood mononuclear cells, obtained after pregnancy. The CDR3 is CASSVGPQGGYEQYF. In nucleotides, the CDR3 is TGTGCCAGCAGCGTAGGCCCCCAGGGGGGCTACGAGCAGTACTTC.